This TCR beta chain appears in the sequencing data of a study of shared clonotypes between healthy human individuals. Study conclusions and caveats: There were few donors, and this limited the genetic and exposure-history diversity represented. Sequencing depth was expected to influence donor clonotype sharing.

CD45RO-negative, CCR7-selected cells formed the naive CD8 fraction, which excluded terminally differentiated effector memory CD45RA+ cells. Every contributor of samples was a Caucasian grown-up residing in Nashville, Tennessee. Some clones are missing from TCRdb's copy, which holds only in-frame ones; the method was immunoSEQ multiplex PCR. The table lists some 2 million clones, around 96% of them singletons, with roughly 1% in the top ten. A single count supports this clone. Its target is not known. Germline loops: CDR1 MDHEN, CDR2 SYDVKM. The CDR3 loop spans 16 amino acids. Trimming took 3 bases from V and 2 from J, leaving 14 bases between them.

Sample: naive CD8+ T cells sorted from blood. The receptor comes from a man younger than 30 in good health. The rearrangement joins TRBV28 to TRBJ1-5; a possible D gene is TRBD1 (6 bases). The CDR3 region is CASSFKGGLGNQPQHF. In DNA, the CDR3 is TGTGCCAGCAGTTTTAAAGGGGGGCTTGGCAATCAGCCCCAGCATTTT.